These T cell receptor beta chains were read from a single sample in a study of early stage breast cancer tumors. The protocol was immunoSEQ multiplex PCR, while the TCRdb copy is restricted to in-frame clones and leaves out a portion. The top ten hold approximately 10% of the sample, which has some 6,300 clones, around 70% seen once. The material sequenced was normal breast tissue next to the tumor. The receptors were sampled from a person aged 40 to 49 with breast cancer. Each CDR3 is given with its conserved first and last residue. D genes are given only for firm matches. The listing skips clone size in some rows; elsewhere it reads once, few, many or a size class.

d_call	v_call	j_call	clone_size	cdr3_nt	cdr3_aa
-	TRBV7-9	TRBJ1-1	-	TGTGCCAGCAGCCCCCCGACGGTTCCCACTGAAGCTTTCTTT	CASSPPTVPTEAFF
-	TRBV7-8	TRBJ1-5	-	TGTGCCAGCAGCTTATGGTTTCCAGATAGCAATCAGCCCCAGCATTTT	CASSLWFPDSNQPQHF
-	TRBV11-1	TRBJ2-7	-	TGTGCCAGCAGCTGGGGCTACGAGCAGTACTTC	CASSWGYEQYF
-	TRBV4-2	TRBJ2-7	-	TGTGCCAGCAGCCAAGCGGAGACAGCCAGCTCCTACGAGCAGTACTTC	CASSQAETASSYEQYF
-	TRBV7-3	TRBJ1-2	-	TGTGCCAGCAGCTTAATTGGGGGGGACTATGGCTACACCTTC	CASSLIGGDYGYTF
-	TRBV6-4	TRBJ2-4	-	TGTGCCAGCAGTGACTTTAGACCGGGGGGCGAAAACATTCAGTACTTC	CASSDFRPGGENIQYF
TRBD1	TRBV20-1	TRBJ2-5	once	TGCAGTGCTACAGGGGGAGAGACCCAGTACTTC	CSATGGETQYF
-	TRBV6-1	TRBJ2-7	medium-sized	TGTGCCAGCACCGAACGTGACGATATCTACGAGCAGTACTTC	CASTERDDIYEQYF
-	TRBV5-1	TRBJ2-2	-	TGCGCCAGCAGCTTATACATCGGGGAGCTGTTTTTT	CASSLYIGELFF
TRBD2	TRBV13	TRBJ2-5	-	TGTGCCAGCAGCTTACGGGCTAGCGGGCAAGAGACCCAGTACTTC	CASSLRASGQETQYF
TRBD1	TRBV11-1	TRBJ2-1	few	TGTGCCAGCAGCCGGAGAGGGGGCAGGTCCTACAATGAGCAGTTCTTC	CASSRRGGRSYNEQFF
TRBD2	TRBV2	TRBJ2-7	once	TGTGCCAGCAGGAGCCCTATAGCGGGAGGGTTGGACGAGCAGTACTTC	CASRSPIAGGLDEQYF
-	TRBV15	TRBJ1-1	large	TGTGCCACCAGCAGAGATAGGCAAATGAACACTGAAGCTTTCTTT	CATSRDRQMNTEAFF
TRBD2	TRBV5-1	TRBJ2-7	-	TGCGCCAGCAGCCGGACTAGCGGGAGTTACGAGCAGTACTTC	CASSRTSGSYEQYF
TRBD1	TRBV7-2	TRBJ2-5	-	TGTGCCAGCAGCTTAAGCTCGACAGGGCAAGAGACCCAGTACTTC	CASSLSSTGQETQYF
TRBD2	TRBV2	TRBJ2-7	once	TGTGCCAGCAGGGAACTAGCGGGACTCTCCTACGAGCAGTACTTC	CASRELAGLSYEQYF
TRBD1	TRBV19	TRBJ2-1	-	TGTGCCAGTAGTGGACAGGGGTACCCCAATGAGCAGTTCTTC	CASSGQGYPNEQFF